What follows describes a single T cell receptor beta chain. The length of the CDR3 is 14 residues. The V and J ends lost 3 bases and 7 bases, in that order; junction bases with no gene match: 6. Germline V lookup: CDR1 SNHLY, CDR2 FYNNEI. This sample stems from a study of blood T cell repertoires in COVID-19. Assay: immunoSEQ multiplex PCR; the TCRdb copy retains only in-frame clones and omits some. Found here are under 200,000 clones, roughly 87% of them singletons; the top ten hold about a fifth. The rearrangement joins TRBV2 to TRBJ1-3; 7 bases align to TRBD1. This clonotype was obtained from a man between 60 and 75 years old with active or convalescent COVID-19. Sequenced material: peripheral blood. The CDR3 loop is CASSEMVQGNTIYF. CDR3 DNA sequence: TGTGCCAGCAGTGAGATGGTACAGGGGAACACCATATATTTT.